Listed here are 22 T cell receptor beta chains from one sample, sequenced in a study of cytomegalovirus exposure and HLA in healthy donors. PCR used 60 Vbeta primers and 13 Jbeta primers. Clones were sequenced by immunoSEQ multiplex PCR, and TCRdb holds only the in-frame ones, with some missing. The data show 90,000 to 100,000 clones, under 80% seen once. Sequences were obtained from PBMCs. The receptors originated from a man aged 40-55 years in good health and CMV-seropositive.

This rearrangement joins TRBV9 to TRBJ2-3; 8 bases line up with TRBD2. Trimming at V came to 2 bases and at J to 6 bases, leaving 11 bases not matched to a gene. The CDR3 has 16 amino acids. CDR1 and CDR2 from the germline V gene are SGDLS and YYNGEE. The CDR3 reads CASSVRGAGVSDTQYF. CDR3 DNA sequence: TGTGCCAGCAGCGTCCGGGGAGCGGGAGTGTCGGATACGCAGTATTTT.

The chain employs TRBV7-6 and TRBJ2-2; D is perhaps TRBD1 (5 bases). The ends were cut back, 4 bases at V and 1 base at J, with 19 bases in the middle. The CDR3 is made up of 18 amino acids. CDR1 is SGHVS, CDR2 FNYEAQ, per germline. CDR3 residues: CASSSKGKGSRNTGELFF. The CDR3, as DNA: TGTGCCAGCAGCTCCAAGGGGAAGGGGTCGCGGAACACCGGGGAGCTGTTTTTT.

This clone was observed once. The chain links TRBV5-4 to TRBJ1-6; TRBD1 might be the D (5 bases). This CDR3 has 14 amino acids. Per germline, CDR1 SGHNT and CDR2 YYREEE (reference sequence). Deletions cut 9 bases from V and 0 bases from J, with 10 bases between. CDR3 coding DNA: TGTGCCACCGGAGACAGCTCCTATAATTCACCCCTCCACTTT. Protein: CATGDSSYNSPLHF.

The rearrangement joins TRBV6-6 to TRBJ2-1, with D uncertain. CDR3 length equals 12 residues. Germline values: CDR1 MNHNY, CDR2 SVGAGI (reference sequence). With 5 bases removed from V and 9 bases from J, the gap between germline ends came to 11 bases. CDR3 sequence: CASSPLGSEQFF. As DNA, the CDR3 is TGTGCCAGCAGTCCCCTGGGCAGTGAGCAGTTCTTC.

In nucleotides, the CDR3 is TGTGCCAGCAGTGCGACAACCAGGGCGGGGGGGGAGACCCAGTACTTC. This translates into CASSATTRAGGETQYF. The chain links TRBV6-6 to TRBJ2-5; 9 bases are a match to TRBD2. Germline V gene lookup returns CDR1 MNHNY and CDR2 SVGAGI (reference sequence). Trimming removed 5 bases from V and 5 bases from J; junction bases left unmatched: 12. The CDR3 is made up of 16 amino acids.

This clone was detected a few times. This sequence joins TRBV28 and TRBJ1-5, with TRBD1 identical over 8 bases. The CDR3 runs 15 residues. Per germline, CDR1 MDHEN and CDR2 SYDVKM. Germline trimming cut 4 bases from V and 7 bases from J; bases unmatched to any gene: 9. This CDR3 is CASSSLTGGEQPQHF. The CDR3 DNA follows: TGTGCCAGCAGTTCTCTCACAGGGGGAGAACAGCCCCAGCATTTT.

The chain has TRBV5-1 and TRBJ1-1, with 7 bases matching TRBD1. Germline V gene data show CDR1 as SGHRS and CDR2 as YFSETQ. With V trimmed by 0 bases and J by 7 bases, 9 bases remained unmatched. CDR3 length equals 15 residues. The CDR3 coding sequence is TGCGCCAGCAGCTTGGATCTCGGGACAGAACTTGAAGCTTTCTTT. This codes for CASSLDLGTELEAFF.

This clone was found once. This chain connects TRBV5-6 to TRBJ2-1, with D possibly being TRBD2 (5 bases). Between the trimmed V and J ends, which lost 5 bases and 0 bases, there was a span of 12 bases. The CDR3 totals 15 residues. Germline V lookup: CDR1 SGHDT, CDR2 YYEEEE. The CDR3 DNA reads as TGTGCCAGCAGTCCCCCAGACTACTCCTACAATGAGCAGTTCTTC. Translated: CASSPPDYSYNEQFF.

This chain uses TRBV23-1 with TRBJ2-4, with 13 bases fitting TRBD2. TRBV23-1 is assigned to the ORF class and has an uncertain function. This CDR3 has 23 amino acids. The V gene end was trimmed by 3 bases and the J gene end by 0 bases; junction bases not matched to a gene: 20. DNA of the CDR3: TGCGCCAGCAGTCAGGGCGGAGAACAGGGTCCGGGACTAGCGGGACTAGCCAAAAACATTCAGTACTTC. It yields the protein CASSQGGEQGPGLAGLAKNIQYF.

The J gene is TRBJ2-3, the V gene TRBV7-2, with D possibly TRBD2 on 5 matching bases. V shed 2 bases and J shed 8 bases, with 14 bases lying between them. Germline lookup yields CDR1 SGHTA and CDR2 FQGNSA. There are 14 residues in the CDR3. CDR3 sequence (DNA): TGTGCCAGCAGCTTATCCCTCTCCGGAGGTACGCAGTATTTT. It translates to CASSLSLSGGTQYF.

The chain combines TRBV28 with TRBJ2-5, with 7 bases identical to TRBD1. CDR1 and CDR2 (germline): MDHEN, SYDVKM. Trimming at V came to 3 bases and at J to 0 bases, leaving 7 bases not matched to a gene. The CDR3 loop spans 16 amino acids. In DNA, the CDR3 is TGTGCCAGCAGTTTTAGGCTCAGGGGGTACCAAGAGACCCAGTACTTC. Its protein product is CASSFRLRGYQETQYF.

J is TRBJ2-1 and V is TRBV5-1; TRBD1 aligns across 7 bases. The germline gives CDR1 SGHRS, CDR2 YFSETQ. The J segment lost 7 bases and the V segment lost 0 bases, leaving 7 bases of the junction unmatched. There are 15 residues in the CDR3. This chain's CDR3 is CASSLGGGASNEQFF. The CDR3, as DNA: TGCGCCAGCAGCTTGGGAGGGGGCGCCTCGAATGAGCAGTTCTTC.

The chain combines TRBV27 with TRBJ2-3; D may be TRBD1 (6 bases). The ends were cut back, 5 bases at V and 3 bases at J, with 9 bases in the middle. Germline CDR1 MNHEY, CDR2 SMNVEV (reference sequence). This CDR3 has 13 residues. CDR3 sequence (DNA): TGTGCCAGCAGTGTACAGGGTACAGATACGCAGTATTTT. Amino acid sequence: CASSVQGTDTQYF.

This clone was detected only a few times. The V call is TRBV10-3, the J call TRBJ1-1; 10 positions match TRBD1. Germline CDR1 ENHRY, CDR2 SYGVKD. CDR3 length equals 16 residues. With V trimmed by 3 bases and J by 8 bases, 12 bases remained unmatched. The CDR3 nucleotides are TGTGCCATCAGTGACCCACCCGGGACAGGGGTCCCAGAAGCTTTCTTT. Translation gives CAISDPPGTGVPEAFF.

The rearrangement joins TRBV13 to TRBJ1-1, with a tentative D call TRBD1 (5 bases). Trimming removed 5 bases at V and 4 bases at J, with 17 bases between. Germline V gene data show CDR1 as PRHDT and CDR2 as FYEKMQ (reference sequence). The CDR3 has 15 amino acids. This CDR3 is CASSPWRGGITEAFF. The CDR3 bases are TGTGCCAGCAGCCCCTGGCGGGGGGGAATCACTGAAGCTTTCTTT. The variable domain in full, with the rest retrieved from reference TRBV13 and TRBJ1-1, is AAGVIQSPRHLIKEKRETATLKCYPIPRHDTVYWYQQGPGQDPQFLISFYEKMQSDKGSIPDRFSAQQFSDYHSELNMSSLELGDSALYFCASSPWRGGITEAFFGQGTRLTVV.

The J gene is TRBJ2-1, the V gene TRBV5-4, with 9 bases matching TRBD1. This CDR3 is built from 18 residues. The V segment lost 6 bases and the J segment 7 bases; nucleotides outside the gene matches: 20. The germline V gene encodes CDR1 SGHNT and CDR2 YYREEE (reference sequence). The CDR3 DNA reads as TGTGCCAGCACCGCGGGGAGCTCCGGGACAGGGAGGGCGAATGAGCAGTTCTTC. Amino acids: CASTAGSSGTGRANEQFF.

The chain links TRBV9 to TRBJ1-1; TRBD1 is a possible D gene (5 bases). V was clipped by 0 bases and J by 2 bases, with 11 bases between them. The CDR3 extends over 15 amino acids. Germline CDR1 is SGDLS and CDR2 is YYNGEE. The CDR3 protein is CASSVAAGTNTEAFF. In nucleotides, the CDR3 is TGTGCCAGCAGCGTAGCTGCAGGGACTAACACTGAAGCTTTCTTT. Complete variable domain (other parts from reference TRBV9 and TRBJ1-1): DSGVTQTPKHLITATGQRVTLRCSPRSGDLSVYWYQQSLDQGLQFLIQYYNGEERAKGNILERFSAQQFPDLHSELNLSSLELGDSALYFCASSVAAGTNTEAFFGQGTRLTVV.

The gene calls are TRBV4-1 and TRBJ2-7; TRBD2 aligns across 9 bases. Germline V gene data show CDR1 as MGHRA and CDR2 as YSYEKL. CDR3 length equals 15 residues. The trim removed 0 bases at V and 2 bases at J, leaving 2 bases unmatched. The CDR3 is CASSQEPSGAYEQYF. CDR3 coding DNA: TGCGCCAGCAGCCAAGAGCCTAGCGGGGCCTACGAGCAGTACTTC.

The rearrangement joins TRBV6-4 to TRBJ2-2; maybe TRBD1 (5 bases). Trimming took off 3 bases at V and 1 base at J, with 6 bases between the two ends. The germline CDR1 and CDR2 sequences are MRHNA and SNTAGT. CDR3 length equals 14 residues. The CDR3 bases are TGTGCCAGCAGTGAGGGGCTGAACACCGGGGAGCTGTTTTTT. Translated, it gives CASSEGLNTGELFF.

This sequence joins TRBV5-1 and TRBJ1-1, with TRBD1 identical over 7 bases. Germline V gives CDR1 SGHRS, CDR2 YFSETQ. J was trimmed by 0 bases and V by 5 bases; bases with no gene match: 7. The CDR3 extends over 15 amino acids. For the CDR3, the DNA is TGCGCCAGCAGGGAGGGGGCGACCCTGAACACTGAAGCTTTCTTT. It is translated as CASREGATLNTEAFF.

This chain uses TRBV11-2 with TRBJ1-1; possibly TRBD1 for D (5 bases). From germline, CDR1 is SGHAT and CDR2 FQNNGV. Trimming pared 5 bases from V and 2 bases from J, leaving 18 bases between. The CDR3 spans 16 residues. CDR3 sequence reads: CASSQGRGYGNTEAFF. The DNA of the CDR3 is TGTGCCAGCAGCCAGGGCCGGGGGTACGGAAACACTGAAGCTTTCTTT.

This clone was detected a few times. The chain employs TRBV5-1 and TRBJ2-5; 7 nucleotides agree with TRBD1. This CDR3 contains 14 residues. Germline V gives CDR1 SGHRS, CDR2 YFSETQ. V gave up 5 bases and J gave up 4 bases; unmatched junction bases: 8. The CDR3 spells CASRPHNRGETQYF. For the CDR3, the DNA is TGCGCCAGCAGACCCCACAACAGGGGAGAGACCCAGTACTTC.